Below are 17 T cell receptor beta chains sequenced from a single sample in a study of Ad26.COV2.S vaccination and SARS-CoV-2 variants. Treatment given: roughly 20 received Ad26.COV2.S at low or high dose, single or two shots; 5 received placebo; per-sample allocation not given. Collection of the samples took place on day 63 after the first injection of vaccine or placebo. The table came from immunoSEQ multiplex PCR; TCRdb's copy has only in-frame clones and leaves some out. This sample has around 380,000 clones, with 88% found just once. Specimen: peripheral blood, collected in a trial of Ad26.COV2.S vaccine versus placebo. The receptor source for this set is a person aged 18-60 years who received the Ad26.COV2.S COVID-19 vaccine or a placebo.

This clone was observed a handful of times. V gene TRBV3-1 (or the pseudogene TRBV3-2) combines with J gene TRBJ1-6; perhaps TRBD1 as D (5 bases). V lost 1 base, J lost 12 bases, and 16 bases lay in between. The CDR3 has 15 amino acids. CDR1 is LGHDT, CDR2 YNNKEL, per germline (reference sequence). CDR3 bases: TGTGCCAGCAGCCAAGGGGGCGTGGGATCATTACCCCTCCACTTT. Protein product: CASSQGGVGSLPLHF.

This chain's CDR3 is CASSQYSDSGNTIYF. For the CDR3, the DNA is TGTGCCAGCAGCCAGTACTCAGACTCTGGAAACACCATATATTTT. The chain employs TRBV3-1 (or the pseudogene TRBV3-2) and TRBJ1-3, with no clear D. Looked up from germline, CDR1 is LGHDT and CDR2 is YNNKEL (reference sequence). Trimming left V 3 bases short and J 0 bases short, with 9 bases between. This CDR3 contains 15 residues.

The J gene is TRBJ2-2, the V gene TRBV4-1; TRBD1 matches 7 bases. J lost 5 bases, V lost 5 bases, and 2 bases had no gene match. There are 13 residues in the CDR3. Germline V gives CDR1 MGHRA, CDR2 YSYEKL. This CDR3 is CASSSTGTGELFF. In DNA form, the CDR3 reads TGCGCCAGCAGCTCGACAGGGACCGGGGAGCTGTTTTTT.

The chain joins TRBV4-3 to TRBJ1-2; perhaps TRBD1 as D (6 bases). Deletions cut 0 bases from V and 6 bases from J, with 20 bases between. The V gene's germline CDR1 is LGHNA and CDR2 YSLEER. This CDR3 comprises 17 residues. The CDR3 region has the DNA TGCGCCAGCAGCCAAGAGAGGGGGTATGGGGGAGGGAATGGCTACACCTTC. Residues: CASSQERGYGGGNGYTF.

This chain links TRBV21-1 with TRBJ2-5. TRBV21-1 is an annotated pseudogene. The CDR3 sequence is 16 residues long. DNA of the CDR3: TGTGCCAGCAGCAAAAAGAAGGGTCCCGAAGGGGAGACCCAGTACTTC. Its protein is CASSKKKGPEGETQYF.

The chain uses TRBV6-1 and TRBJ2-5; weak D call: TRBD1 (5 bases). Between the trimmed V and J ends, which lost 1 base and 1 base, there was a span of 10 bases. From germline, CDR1 is MNHNS and CDR2 SASEGT. The CDR3 contains 15 residues. The CDR3 protein is CASSEGQGVQETQYF. The CDR3 DNA sequence: TGTGCCAGCAGTGAAGGCCAGGGCGTCCAAGAGACCCAGTACTTC.

The rearrangement uses TRBV12-3 or TRBV12-4 and TRBJ1-3, with unresolved D. This CDR3 has 13 residues. V shed 3 bases and J shed 4 bases, with 7 bases lying between them. Written as DNA, the CDR3 is TGTGCCAGCAGTTTTGGCGGGGGAAACACCATATATTTT. This gives the protein CASSFGGGNTIYF.

The chain recombines TRBV30 with TRBJ1-3; 8 bases match TRBD1. CDR1 GTSNPN and CDR2 SVGIG come from the germline V gene (reference sequence). This CDR3 is built from 13 residues. The J segment lost 6 bases and the V segment lost 5 bases, leaving 6 bases of the junction unmatched. CDR3 loop: CAWDRGYENTIYF. The CDR3 DNA reads TGTGCCTGGGACAGGGGATACGAAAACACCATATATTTT.

This chain links TRBV3-1 (or the pseudogene TRBV3-2) with TRBJ2-5; D unresolved. Germline V gene lookup returns CDR1 LGHDT and CDR2 YNNKEL (reference sequence). This CDR3 is built from 14 residues. V was pared by 5 bases and J by 2 bases, with 12 bases between. The CDR3 reads CASSSIVTQETQYF. The CDR3 DNA follows: TGTGCCAGCAGCTCCATTGTGACTCAAGAGACCCAGTACTTC.

The rearrangement joins TRBV5-1 to TRBJ2-3; the match to TRBD2 covers 11 bases. CDR3 length equals 15 residues. From germline, CDR1 is SGHRS and CDR2 YFSETQ. The V gene end was trimmed by 5 bases and the J gene end by 1 base; junction bases not matched to a gene: 3. CDR3 region: CASRRGLAGTDTQYF. In DNA form, the CDR3 reads TGCGCCAGCAGGCGGGGACTAGCGGGCACAGATACGCAGTATTTT. Drawing the rest from reference TRBV5-1 and TRBJ2-3, the complete variable domain is KAGVTQTPRYLIKTRGQQVTLSCSPISGHRSVSWYQQTPGQGLQFLFEYFSETQRNKGNFPGRFSGRQFSNSRSEMNVSTLELGDSALYLCASRRGLAGTDTQYFGPGTRLTVL.

V gene TRBV14 combines with J gene TRBJ1-6; a possible D gene is TRBD1 (5 bases). This CDR3 is built from 16 residues. CDR1 SGHDN and CDR2 FVKESK come from the germline V gene. V lost 4 bases to trimming and J lost 7 bases, with 17 bases between them. CDR3 in amino acids: CASSPPGAGGNSPLHF. The DNA of the CDR3 is TGTGCCAGCAGCCCCCCCGGGGCAGGTGGAAATTCACCCCTCCACTTT.

The chain joins TRBV5-4 to TRBJ2-1; the match to TRBD1 covers 9 bases. Germline assignment: CDR1 SGHNT and CDR2 YYREEE (reference sequence). V was clipped by 6 bases and J by 4 bases; unmatched bases: 5. The CDR3 totals 14 residues. CDR3 DNA: TGTGCCAGCACAAGGGACAGGGATTACAATGAGCAGTTCTTC. Protein product: CASTRDRDYNEQFF.

The chain couples TRBV6-2 or TRBV6-3 to TRBJ1-2; 7 positions agree with TRBD1. Trimming cost V 2 bases and J 2 bases; bases outside gene matches: 11. Per germline, CDR1 MNHEY and CDR2 SVGEGT. The length of the CDR3 is 17 residues. The CDR3 loop is CASSYPRLGQENYGYTF. The CDR3 bases are TGTGCCAGCAGTTACCCTCGGTTAGGACAGGAGAACTATGGCTACACCTTC.

A note on this clone: Other DNA sequences in this sample translate to the same CDR3. DNA of the CDR3: TGCAGCGTTGGGACACCGAACACCGGGGAGCTGTTTTTT. Translation: CSVGTPNTGELFF. The chain carries TRBV29-1 and TRBJ2-2; the D gene is possibly TRBD1 (5 bases). CDR1 SQVTM and CDR2 ANQGSEA come from the germline V gene. Trimming removed 4 bases from V and 0 bases from J, with 6 bases in between. This CDR3 contains 13 residues.

The chain carries TRBV11-2 and TRBJ1-2, with unresolved D. CDR3 length equals 16 residues. The germline gives CDR1 SGHAT, CDR2 FQNNGV. The ends were cut back, 2 bases at V and 1 base at J, with 14 bases in the middle. The CDR3 region is CASSLTPWAVNYGYTF. The CDR3 nucleotides read TGTGCCAGCAGCTTAACCCCCTGGGCGGTTAACTATGGCTACACCTTC.

J is TRBJ1-2 and V is TRBV7-6; 11 nucleotides match TRBD1. From germline, CDR1 is SGHVS and CDR2 FNYEAQ. V lost 0 bases and J lost 4; bases outside the gene matches: 10. The CDR3 loop spans 18 amino acids. CDR3 residues: CASSLAPPGQGGSYGYTF. The CDR3 DNA follows: TGTGCCAGCAGCTTAGCTCCCCCGGGACAGGGGGGAAGCTATGGCTACACCTTC.

This clone has more than one count but fewer than ten. The rearrangement joins TRBV7-2 to TRBJ1-5, with a possible D match to TRBD1 (6 bases). Looked up from germline, CDR1 is SGHTA and CDR2 is FQGNSA. The CDR3 length is 15 residues. Deletions cut 5 bases from V and 2 bases from J, with 13 bases between. CDR3 bases: TGTGCCAGCAGCCTAGGGGCAGGGGGCAATCAGCCCCAGCATTTT. Residues: CASSLGAGGNQPQHF.